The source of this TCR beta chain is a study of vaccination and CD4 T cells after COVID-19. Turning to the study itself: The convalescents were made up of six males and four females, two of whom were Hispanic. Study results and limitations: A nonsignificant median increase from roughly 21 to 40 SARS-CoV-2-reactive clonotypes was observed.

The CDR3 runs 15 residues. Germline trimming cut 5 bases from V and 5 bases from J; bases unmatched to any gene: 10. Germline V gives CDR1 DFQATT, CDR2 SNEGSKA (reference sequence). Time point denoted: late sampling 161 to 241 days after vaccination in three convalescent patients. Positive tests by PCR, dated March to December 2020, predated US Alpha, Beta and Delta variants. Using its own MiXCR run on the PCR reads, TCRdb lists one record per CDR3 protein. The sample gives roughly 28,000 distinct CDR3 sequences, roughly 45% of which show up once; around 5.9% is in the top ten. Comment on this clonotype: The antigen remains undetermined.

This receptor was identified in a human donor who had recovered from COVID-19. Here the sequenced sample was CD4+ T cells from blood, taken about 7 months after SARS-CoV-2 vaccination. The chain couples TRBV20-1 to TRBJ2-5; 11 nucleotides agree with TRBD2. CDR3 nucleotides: TGCAGTGCTGACCTCACTAGCGGGAGTATGGAGACCCAGTACTTC. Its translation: CSADLTSGSMETQYF.